The 19 T cell receptor beta chains below all came from one sample that was sequenced in a study of blood T cell repertoires in COVID-19. Libraries were prepared by immunoSEQ multiplex PCR; TCRdb keeps only in-frame clonotypes and omits some of them. The sample includes roughly 150,000 clones, roughly 85% seen only once; the top ten take roughly 2.9%. Sequenced sample: peripheral blood. The receptors originated from a man aged 45 to 65 with acute or convalescent COVID-19.

This clone was recorded once. This rearrangement joins TRBV5-6 to TRBJ2-6; 12 positions match TRBD2. Germline V gene sequence: CDR1 SGHDT, CDR2 YYEEEE. J was trimmed by 2 bases and V by 4 bases; bases with no gene match: 10. CDR3 size: 19 residues. The CDR3 reads CASSPLVGTSGPGANVLTF. CDR3 DNA sequence: TGTGCCAGCAGCCCTCTTGTCGGGACTAGCGGGCCTGGGGCCAACGTCCTGACTTTC.

V is TRBV6-6 and J is TRBJ1-5; tentatively, D is TRBD1 (6 bases). The CDR3 consists of 14 residues. The V gene lost 5 bases and the J gene lost 7 bases, with 15 bases spanning the gap. Germline CDR1 is MNHNY and CDR2 is SVGAGI (reference sequence). DNA of the CDR3: TGTGCCAGCAGTCTGGGACAAAGGGGGCAGCCCCAGCATTTT. Protein sequence: CASSLGQRGQPQHF.

This clone was counted a few times. The rearrangement uses TRBV4-1 and TRBJ1-3; perhaps TRBD1 as D (6 bases). The ends were cut back, 6 bases at V and 0 bases at J, with 18 bases in the middle. Germline CDR1 MGHRA, CDR2 YSYEKL. The CDR3 length is 17 residues. The DNA for the CDR3 is TGCGCCAGCAGTACCTGGCCCCGGGACACCTCTGGAAACACCATATATTTT. Encoded protein: CASSTWPRDTSGNTIYF.

V gene TRBV7-9 combines with J gene TRBJ2-7; a possible D gene is TRBD2 (7 bases). Looked up from germline, CDR1 is SEHNR and CDR2 is FQNEAQ (reference sequence). This CDR3 is built from 14 residues. The V end was cut by 1 base, the J end by 2 bases, with 9 bases between. In DNA, the CDR3 is TGTGCCAGCAGCTTAGGCGGGGGCCCCTACGAGCAGTACTTC. Its translation: CASSLGGGPYEQYF.

Remarks on this clone: Other DNA sequences from this sample encode an identical CDR3 as well. V gene TRBV7-3 combines with J gene TRBJ1-5, with 8 bases matching TRBD1. Looked up from germline, CDR1 is SGHTA and CDR2 is FQGTGA. Trimming at V came to 5 bases and at J to 7 bases, leaving 4 bases not matched to a gene. The CDR3 loop spans 13 amino acids. The CDR3 coding sequence is TGTGCCAGCAGCCCACAGGGGGGACAGCCCCAGCATTTT. Amino acid sequence: CASSPQGGQPQHF. The full variable domain, in which reference TRBV7-3 and TRBJ1-5 provide the parts outside the CDR3, is GAGVSQTPSNKVTEKGKYVELRCDPISGHTALYWYRQSLGQGPEFLIYFQGTGAADDSGLPNDRFFAVRPEGSVSTLKIQRTERGDSAVYLCASSPQGGQPQHFGDGTRLSIL.

The chain employs TRBV5-1 and TRBJ2-3; D remains unclear. The germline CDR1 and CDR2 sequences are SGHRS and YFSETQ. Trimming shortened V by 0 bases and J by 1 base, and 12 bases separated the two germline ends. The CDR3 has 16 residues. CDR3 nucleotide sequence: TGCGCCAGCAGCTTGGCCGCCGTATCAGGCACAGATACGCAGTATTTT. It encodes CASSLAAVSGTDTQYF.

This clone occurred once. The chain couples TRBV5-8 to TRBJ1-5; perhaps TRBD1 as D (5 bases). The ends were cut back, 5 bases at V and 4 bases at J, with 19 bases in the middle. Germline CDR1 SGHTS, CDR2 YDEGEE. This CDR3 contains 16 residues. The CDR3 here is CASRIIVTEDNQPQHF. DNA of the CDR3: TGTGCCAGCAGGATCATTGTGACAGAGGATAATCAGCCCCAGCATTTT.

This chain uses TRBV28 with TRBJ1-4; 8 nucleotides agree with TRBD1. V shed 5 bases and J 6 bases; nucleotides not matched to a gene: 5. CDR3 length equals 14 residues. Germline V lookup: CDR1 MDHEN, CDR2 SYDVKM. The CDR3 nucleotides are TGTGCCAGCAGTCTTCAGGGGGCGCATGAAAAACTGTTTTTT. Protein product: CASSLQGAHEKLFF.

J is TRBJ1-2 and V is TRBV28; 7 nucleotides line up with TRBD1. In germline, CDR1 is MDHEN, CDR2 SYDVKM. The CDR3 extends over 11 amino acids. V was clipped by 4 bases and J by 10 bases; unmatched bases: 3. In nucleotides, the CDR3 is TGTGCCAGCAGTTCCGACAGGGCCTACACCTTC. Its protein product is CASSSDRAYTF.

This chain links TRBV6-6 with TRBJ1-1; 8 positions agree with TRBD1. V lost 8 bases to trimming and J lost 1 base; unmatched junction nucleotides: 3. This CDR3 is 13 amino acids long. Looked up from germline, CDR1 is MNHNY and CDR2 is SVGAGI (reference sequence). Written as DNA, the CDR3 is TGTGCCAGCCCCGGGACAGGGAACACTGAAGCTTTCTTT. It translates to CASPGTGNTEAFF.

The gene calls are TRBV5-6 and TRBJ2-1; D unresolved. The V end was cut by 2 bases, the J end by 7 bases, with 7 bases between. There are 12 residues in the CDR3. Germline values: CDR1 SGHDT, CDR2 YYEEEE. DNA for the CDR3: TGTGCCAGCAGCTTCACAGAGAATGAGCAGTTCTTC. The encoded protein is CASSFTENEQFF.

The CDR3 DNA follows: TGTGCCAGCAGCTTAACCCCAGGGGTGGGAGCTGAGCAGTTCTTC. Protein product: CASSLTPGVGAEQFF. The chain employs TRBV7-3 and TRBJ2-1, with D tentatively TRBD1 (6 bases). The CDR3 totals 15 residues. Germline CDR1 is SGHTA and CDR2 is FQGTGA. The V end lost 0 bases, the J end lost 9 bases, and 15 bases lay between the germline ends.

This clone was detected only a few times. V usage is TRBV5-1 and J usage is TRBJ2-7; 7 nucleotides line up with TRBD1. This CDR3 has 15 residues. Germline V gene data show CDR1 as SGHRS and CDR2 as YFSETQ. The junction had 13 bases not matched to a gene; V was cut back by 4 bases and J by 6 bases. CDR3 in amino acids: CASSPTTGIPGEQYF. DNA of the CDR3: TGCGCCAGCAGCCCAACGACAGGGATCCCTGGCGAGCAGTACTTC.

The gene calls are TRBV18 and TRBJ1-3; the D is unclear. Trimming left V 4 bases short and J 0 bases short, with 10 bases between. Germline CDR1 and CDR2: KGHSH and LQKENI. The CDR3 has 15 residues. The CDR3 protein is CASSLKQVSGNTIYF. The DNA of the CDR3 is TGTGCCAGCTCACTCAAGCAGGTCTCTGGAAACACCATATATTTT. The variable domain in full, with the rest retrieved from reference TRBV18 and TRBJ1-3, is NAGVMQNPRHLVRRRGQEARLRCSPMKGHSHVYWYRQLPEEGLKFMVYLQKENIIDESGMPKERFSAEFPKEGPSILRIQQVVRGDSAAYFCASSLKQVSGNTIYFGEGSWLTVV.

This clone has just a few counts. The chain combines TRBV2 with TRBJ2-1; 14 bases align to TRBD2. Germline lookup yields CDR1 SNHLY and CDR2 FYNNEI. The CDR3 is made up of 18 amino acids. V lost 4 bases to trimming and J lost 3 bases; unmatched junction nucleotides: 8. The CDR3 protein is CASSALRLAGGLYNEQFF. The CDR3 nucleotides are TGTGCCAGCAGTGCCTTGAGACTAGCGGGGGGGCTCTACAATGAGCAGTTCTTC. The entire variable domain, with the rest obtained from reference TRBV2 and TRBJ2-1, is as follows: EPEVTQTPSHQVTQMGQEVILRCVPISNHLYFYWYRQILGQKVEFLVSFYNNEISEKSEIFDDQFSVERPDGSNFTLKIRSTKLEDSAMYFCASSALRLAGGLYNEQFFGPGTRLTVL.

The J gene is TRBJ2-7, the V gene TRBV27, with 7 bases identical to TRBD1. The CDR3 totals 16 residues. The junction had 8 bases not matched to a gene; V was cut back by 0 bases and J by 3 bases. Germline loops: CDR1 MNHEY, CDR2 SMNVEV (reference sequence). In DNA, the CDR3 is TGTGCCAGCAGTTTATCCTGGGGACAGACGCTCTACGAGCAGTACTTC. Its translation is CASSLSWGQTLYEQYF.

The chain joins TRBV21-1 to TRBJ2-7; whether TRBD1, the table's D call, matches the DNA was not checked. TRBV21-1 corresponds to a pseudogene. This CDR3 has 16 residues. For the CDR3, the DNA is TGTGCCAGCAGCAAAGCGCTCCCAACAGGGATCTACGAGCAGTACTTC. Protein product: CASSKALPTGIYEQYF.

This clone was seen once. The chain couples TRBV11-2 to TRBJ2-7; TRBD2 matches 7 bases. From germline, CDR1 is SGHAT and CDR2 FQNNGV. Trimming at V came to 2 bases and at J to 2 bases, leaving 3 bases not matched to a gene. The CDR3 totals 14 residues. CDR3 nucleotide sequence: TGTGCCAGCAGCTTACGGACTAGTACCTACGAGCAGTACTTC. Translating it yields CASSLRTSTYEQYF.

V and J are TRBV2 and TRBJ2-1, with a weak D call TRBD1 (5 bases). Trimming took off 8 bases at V and 1 base at J, with 21 bases between the two ends. The CDR3 is made up of 17 amino acids. CDR1 is SNHLY and CDR2 is FYNNEI in the germline V gene. This chain's CDR3 is CASFGAGNLGSYNEQFF. Here the CDR3 DNA reads TGTGCCAGCTTTGGGGCCGGAAATTTGGGGTCCTACAATGAGCAGTTCTTC.